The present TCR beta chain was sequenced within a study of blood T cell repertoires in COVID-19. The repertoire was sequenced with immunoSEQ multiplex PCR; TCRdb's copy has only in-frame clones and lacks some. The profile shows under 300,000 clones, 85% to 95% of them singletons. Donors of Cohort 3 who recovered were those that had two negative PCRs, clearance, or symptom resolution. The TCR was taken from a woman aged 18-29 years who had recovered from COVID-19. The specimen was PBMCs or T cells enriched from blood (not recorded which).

Here the CDR3 DNA reads TGCAGCGTTGAAAAGAGAGCTGGCTACACCTTC. It is translated as CSVEKRAGYTF. The chain links TRBV29-1 to TRBJ1-2; unclear D gene. CDR1 SQVTM and CDR2 ANQGSEA come from the germline V gene. Trimming pared 2 bases from V and 7 bases from J, leaving 8 bases between. This CDR3 comprises 11 residues.